Described below is a single TCR beta chain sequence and its context. Its recognized antigen is unknown. Per-nucleotide qualities are absent, and no much larger clonotype sits a single base away. TCRbeta CDR3 regions were sequenced with the immunoSEQ Assay. After extraction, genomic DNA underwent amplification by bias-controlled multiplex PCR, followed by high-throughput sequencing. The published analysis was carried out like this. To quantify the absolute abundance of every unique TCRbeta CDR3 region, sequences were collapsed and filtered. Usable DNA was measured by amplifying reference genes present in all nucleated cells, and TCRbeta template counts were normalized to that usable DNA to estimate T cell fraction. Repertoire TCRs were annotated as SARS-CoV-2-specific when V gene, CDR3 amino acid sequence and J gene were exactly matched to a known reactive TCR set. The reference SARS-CoV-2 TCR set was obtained from MIRA and was filtered for enrichment in COVID-19-positive ImmuneCODE repertoires, whereby public or cross-reactive TCRs were removed. Using the MIRA antigens, annotated TCRs were further analysed by specific ORF or by position within an ORF. Depth was the summed frequency of annotated unique rearrangements, while breadth was defined as annotated unique rearrangements over total unique productive rearrangements. TCR breadth was compared between groups using two-sided Wilcoxon rank-sum tests. The immuneACCESS repertoire file appears here via TCRdb, limited to in-frame rearrangements. These files lack a portion of the clones; in checked studies, under half of the deficit traces to unresolved V genes, and the cause of the others is not known. D and trimming were read from the DNA, whereas the V and J calls and clone size are those reported in that table. The sample table contains approximately 480,000 clones; only one count was recorded for roughly 85% of them. 10% to 15% of the sample goes to the ten largest clones.

The data derive from a study of Ad26.COV2.S vaccination and SARS-CoV-2 variants (dated by TCRdb to about 2021). Some background on the complete study: Vaccine-arm donors were drawn from COV1001, a multicentre, randomized, double-blind, placebo-controlled phase I-IIa trial of Ad26.COV2.S in healthy adults. A total of approximately 30 samples were included in the TCR-sequenced set, comprising about 20 Ad26.COV2.S vaccine recipients, 5 placebo recipients and 8 SARS-CoV-2 convalescent individuals. Ad26.COV2.S was administered intramuscularly at a dose of 5x10^10 or 1x10^11 viral particles, either as one shot or as two shots given 56 days apart. Trial participants were randomized into five groups of five: low-dose or high-dose Ad26.COV2.S given once or twice, or placebo on both occasions. The specificity and breadth of SARS-CoV-2-reactive T cell receptors after Ad26.COV2.S vaccination were assessed by TCRbeta repertoire sequencing. Blinding of investigators to trial group allocation was maintained during experiments and outcome assessment. Overall study outcomes, separate from this receptor: The authors noted that total T cell responses may have been underestimated by the TCR breadth and depth analyses. Comparable non-spike TCR breadth was observed between vaccine and placebo recipients, consistent with only spike being contained in the vaccine. Compared with placebo recipients, Ad26.COV2.S recipients showed higher spike-specific TCR breadth (P = 0.0014). After vaccination, substantial breadth of spike-specific CD8+ and CD4+ T cell responses was reported. The study was not powered to compare responses between vaccine doses or regimens.

Taken with the paper, the label for treatment or condition translates to: approximately 18 received Ad26.COV2.S at low or high dose, single or two shots; 5 received placebo; per-sample allocation not given. For vaccine and placebo recipients, the sequenced repertoires came from samples collected on day 63 after the first injection. Between 29 July and 7 August 2020, Cohort 1b enrolled fewer than 30 adults aged 18-55 years at one site in Boston, USA. As a vaccine, Ad26.COV2.S was a replication-incompetent adenovirus type 26 vector that expressed a prefusion-stabilized SARS-CoV-2 spike protein derived from the original Wuhan strain. This material consisted of peripheral blood, taken in a trial of Ad26.COV2.S vaccine versus placebo. The receptor's source is a person aged 18 to 59 who received the Ad26.COV2.S COVID-19 vaccine or a placebo.

CDR3 sequence: CASSLGLRGYTF. The DNA reads as follows: TGTGCCAGCAGCTTGGGATTACGGGGCTACACCTTC. Recombination connected TRBV5-5 to TRBJ1-2, with the D gene call left open. Based on the germline V gene (reference sequence), the CDR1 and CDR2 sequences are SGHKS and YYEKEE. V gives up 0 bases and J gives up 8 bases, and the segment between their germline ends measures 8 bases. Reading from cysteine to phenylalanine, the CDR3 counts 12 amino acids. The CDR3 DNA has 36 bases and is translated from base 1.